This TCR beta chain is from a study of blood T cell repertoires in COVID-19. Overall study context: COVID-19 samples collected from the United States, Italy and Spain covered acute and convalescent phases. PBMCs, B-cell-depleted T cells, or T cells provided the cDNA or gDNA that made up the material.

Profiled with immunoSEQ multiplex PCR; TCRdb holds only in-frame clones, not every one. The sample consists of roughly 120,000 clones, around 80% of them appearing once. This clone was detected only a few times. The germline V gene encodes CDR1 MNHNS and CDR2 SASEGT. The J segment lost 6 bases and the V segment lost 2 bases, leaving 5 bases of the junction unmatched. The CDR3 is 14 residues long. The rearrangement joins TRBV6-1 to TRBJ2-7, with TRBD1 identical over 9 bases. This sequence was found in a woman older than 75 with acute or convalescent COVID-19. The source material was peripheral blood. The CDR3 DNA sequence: TGTGCCAGCAGTGAATGGGGACAGGGAGGCGAGCAGTACTTC. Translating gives CASSEWGQGGEQYF.